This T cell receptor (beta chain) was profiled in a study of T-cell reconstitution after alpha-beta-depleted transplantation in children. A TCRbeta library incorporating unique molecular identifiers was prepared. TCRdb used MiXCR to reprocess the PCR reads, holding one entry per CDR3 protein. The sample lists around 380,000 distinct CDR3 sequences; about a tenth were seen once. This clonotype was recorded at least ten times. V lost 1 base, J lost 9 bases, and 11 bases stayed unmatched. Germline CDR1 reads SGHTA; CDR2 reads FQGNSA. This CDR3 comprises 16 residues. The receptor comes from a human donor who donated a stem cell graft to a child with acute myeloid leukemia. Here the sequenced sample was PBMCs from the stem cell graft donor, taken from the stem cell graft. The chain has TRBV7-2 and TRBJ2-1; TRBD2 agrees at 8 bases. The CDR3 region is CASSLVGGASGIEQFF. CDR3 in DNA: TGTGCCAGCAGCTTAGTCGGGGGGGCCTCAGGTATTGAGCAGTTCTTC.